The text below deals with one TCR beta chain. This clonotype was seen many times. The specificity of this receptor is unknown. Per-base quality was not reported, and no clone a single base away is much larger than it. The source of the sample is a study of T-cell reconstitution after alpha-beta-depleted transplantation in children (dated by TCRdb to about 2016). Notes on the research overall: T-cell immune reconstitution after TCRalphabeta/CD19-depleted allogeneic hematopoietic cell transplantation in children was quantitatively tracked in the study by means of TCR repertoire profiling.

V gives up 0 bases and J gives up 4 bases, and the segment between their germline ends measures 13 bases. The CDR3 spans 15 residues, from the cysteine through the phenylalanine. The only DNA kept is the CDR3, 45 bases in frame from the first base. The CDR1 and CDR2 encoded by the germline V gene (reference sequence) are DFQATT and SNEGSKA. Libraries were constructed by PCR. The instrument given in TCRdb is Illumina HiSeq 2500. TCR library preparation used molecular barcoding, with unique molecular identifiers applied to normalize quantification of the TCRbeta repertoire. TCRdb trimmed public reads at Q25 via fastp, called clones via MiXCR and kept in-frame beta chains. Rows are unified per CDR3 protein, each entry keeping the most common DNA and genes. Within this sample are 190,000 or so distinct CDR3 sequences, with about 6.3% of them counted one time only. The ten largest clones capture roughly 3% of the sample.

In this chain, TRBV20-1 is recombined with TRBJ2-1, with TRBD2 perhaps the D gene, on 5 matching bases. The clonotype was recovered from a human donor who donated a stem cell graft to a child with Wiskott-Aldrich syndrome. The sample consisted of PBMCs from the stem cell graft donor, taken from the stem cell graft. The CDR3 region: CSARDLNGDYNEQFF. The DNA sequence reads TGCAGTGCTAGAGATCTTAACGGGGATTACAATGAGCAGTTCTTC.